The sequence of this TCR beta chain was determined in a study of read filtering for tumor transcriptome and immune sequencing. The wider study: The cohort had roughly 16 men and approximately 13 women aged about 45 to 90, mean about 70 years.

From roughly 0.4 ug of RNA, a library with molecular barcoded alpha/delta and beta/gamma adaptors was made. TCRdb recomputed calls from the reads with MiXCR, one row per CDR3 protein. The sample contains 100,000 to 150,000 distinct CDR3 sequences, approximately 13% of which appear only once. Study-wide results and caveats: Without single-read clonotypes, shared clonotype proportions correlated more between IR-seq and RNA-seq.

Germline assignment: CDR1 SQVTM and CDR2 ANQGSEA. The CDR3 has 14 residues. The V gene lost 7 bases and the J gene lost 5 bases, with 18 bases spanning the gap. Details on this clonotype: Its antigen is as yet unknown.

Sequences were obtained from a population of CD138-negative cells sorted from bone marrow. This TCR was recovered from a donor aged 40 or over with multiple myeloma. The chain links TRBV29-1 to TRBJ2-1, with D tentatively TRBD1 or TRBD2 (7 bases each). CDR3 loop: CSAEGASGHNEQFF. Written as DNA, the CDR3 is TGCAGCGCCGAGGGGGCTAGCGGACACAATGAGCAGTTCTTC.